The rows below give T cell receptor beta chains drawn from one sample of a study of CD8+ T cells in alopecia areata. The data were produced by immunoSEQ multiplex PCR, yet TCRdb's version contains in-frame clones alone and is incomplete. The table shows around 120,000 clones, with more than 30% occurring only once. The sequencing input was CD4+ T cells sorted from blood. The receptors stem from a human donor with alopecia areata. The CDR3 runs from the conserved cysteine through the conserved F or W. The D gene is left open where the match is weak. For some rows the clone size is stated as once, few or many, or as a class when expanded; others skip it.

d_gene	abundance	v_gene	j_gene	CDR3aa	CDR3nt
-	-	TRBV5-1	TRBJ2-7	CASSLDAKYEQYF	TGCGCCAGCAGCTTGGATGCTAAATACGAGCAGTACTTC
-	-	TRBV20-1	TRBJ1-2	CSARAQGGYTF	TGCAGTGCTAGAGCCCAAGGGGGCTACACCTTC
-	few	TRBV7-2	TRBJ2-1	CASSLDRGGRSYNEQFF	TGTGCCAGCAGCTTAGATCGAGGAGGGAGATCCTACAATGAGCAGTTCTTC
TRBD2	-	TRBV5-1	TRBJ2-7	CASSFRREAPGGEQYF	TGCGCCAGCAGCTTTAGGCGGGAGGCCCCCGGAGGCGAGCAGTACTTC
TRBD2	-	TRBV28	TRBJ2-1	CASSSSGRAYNEQFF	TGTGCCAGCAGTTCCAGCGGGAGGGCCTACAATGAGCAGTTCTTC
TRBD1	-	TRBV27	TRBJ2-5	CASSKIGTAQETQYF	TGTGCCAGCAGTAAGATCGGGACAGCCCAAGAGACCCAGTACTTC
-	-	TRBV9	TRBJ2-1	CASSVESSYNEQFF	TGTGCCAGCAGCGTAGAATCCTCCTACAATGAGCAGTTCTTC
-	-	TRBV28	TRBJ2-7	CASSYPGASTYF	TGTGCCAGCAGTTACCCTGGGGCCTCGACGTACTTC
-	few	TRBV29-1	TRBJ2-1	CSVSLGPSSYNEQFF	TGCAGCGTTTCTTTAGGGCCCAGCTCCTACAATGAGCAGTTCTTC
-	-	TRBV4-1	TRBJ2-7	CASSPGGQRAIYEQYF	TGCGCCAGCAGCCCCGGGGGGCAAAGGGCTATCTACGAGCAGTACTTC
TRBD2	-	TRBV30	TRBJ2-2	CAWSGVAGVPRSGELFF	TGTGCCTGGAGTGGAGTAGCGGGAGTACCACGGTCCGGGGAGCTGTTTTTT
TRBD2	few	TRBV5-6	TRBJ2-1	CASSLSGLAGAWEQFF	TGTGCCAGCAGCTTGTCAGGACTAGCGGGAGCTTGGGAGCAGTTCTTC
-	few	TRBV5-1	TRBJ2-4	CASSLDSQIKNIQYF	TGCGCCAGCAGCTTGGACTCCCAGATCAAAAACATTCAGTACTTC
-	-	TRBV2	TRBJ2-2	CASRGPSGRTGELFF	TGTGCCAGCAGGGGCCCTTCGGGGCGCACCGGGGAGCTGTTTTTT
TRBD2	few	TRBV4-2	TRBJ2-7	CASSQPTSGYEQYF	TGTGCCAGCAGCCAACCCACTAGCGGCTACGAGCAGTACTTC
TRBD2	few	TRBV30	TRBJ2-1	CAWNGLAGPLGQFF	TGTGCCTGGAACGGGTTAGCGGGGCCTCTTGGGCAGTTCTTC
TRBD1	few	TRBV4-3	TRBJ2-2	CASSQGRGTGANTGELFF	TGCGCCAGCAGCCAAGGTCGGGGGACAGGAGCGAACACCGGGGAGCTGTTTTTT
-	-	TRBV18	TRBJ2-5	CASSPPILKTQYF	TGTGCCAGCTCACCGCCAATATTGAAGACCCAGTACTTC
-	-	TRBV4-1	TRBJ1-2	CASSQTRNYGYTF	TGCGCCAGCAGCCAAACTCGGAACTATGGCTACACCTTC
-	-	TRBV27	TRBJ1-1	CASNSRTEAFF	TGTGCCAGCAATTCTCGCACTGAAGCTTTCTTT
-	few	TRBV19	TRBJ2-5	CASKIGETQYF	TGTGCCAGTAAGATTGGGGAGACCCAGTACTTC
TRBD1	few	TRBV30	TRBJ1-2	CAWTFGSGTGPYGYTF	TGTGCCTGGACCTTTGGCTCCGGGACAGGCCCTTATGGCTACACCTTC